These 25 T cell receptor beta chains came from one sample sequenced in a study of cytomegalovirus exposure and HLA in healthy donors. 13 Jbeta primers and 60 Vbeta primers were used for the PCR. Method: immunoSEQ multiplex PCR; TCRdb's copy keeps in-frame clones and lacks some. The table shows fewer than 150,000 clones, with around 75% occurring only once. Input material: PBMCs. These receptors originate from a man aged 25-45 years in good health and CMV-seronegative.

The chain joins TRBV5-1 to TRBJ1-1; D is undetermined. Germline assignment: CDR1 SGHRS and CDR2 YFSETQ. CDR3 length equals 13 residues. Trimming stripped 6 bases from V and 11 bases from J, with 20 bases between. CDR3 in amino acids: CASTPGDFESAFF. Here the CDR3 DNA reads TGCGCCAGCACCCCGGGAGACTTCGAGAGTGCTTTCTTT.

The J gene is TRBJ2-1, the V gene TRBV7-2; maybe TRBD1 (7 bases). V lost 0 bases and J 4 bases, leaving 19 bases between the germline ends. The CDR3 is 18 amino acids. Germline V gene data show CDR1 as SGHTA and CDR2 as FQGNSA. The CDR3 bases are TGTGCCAGCAGCTTAGCGTTCCAACGCAGGGGGGTTTACAATGAGCAGTTCTTC. It is translated as CASSLAFQRRGVYNEQFF.

The chain recombines TRBV18 with TRBJ2-7; D not certain. This CDR3 spans 12 amino acids. With 4 bases removed from V and 4 bases from J, the gap between germline ends came to 8 bases. Germline CDR1 and CDR2: KGHSH and LQKENI. The DNA for the CDR3 is TGTGCCAGCTCACAAATACAATACGAGCAGTACTTC. Translating it yields CASSQIQYEQYF.

This clone was seen a few times. The genes are TRBV7-2 and TRBJ1-2, with 8 nucleotides matching TRBD1. Germline V CDR1 and CDR2: SGHTA, FQGNSA. The CDR3 length is 12 residues. V shed 3 bases and J 9 bases; nucleotides not matched to a gene: 3. The CDR3 region has the DNA TGTGCCAGCAGCTTCGACAGGGGCCGCTACACCTTC. It codes for CASSFDRGRYTF.

This chain connects TRBV7-2 to TRBJ1-3, with 10 bases aligning to TRBD1. The CDR3 has 16 residues. The J segment lost 2 bases and the V segment lost 0 bases, leaving 1 base of the junction unmatched. Germline assignment: CDR1 SGHTA and CDR2 FQGNSA. CDR3 loop: CASSLATGGTGNTIYF. Written as DNA, the CDR3 is TGTGCCAGCAGCTTAGCGACAGGGGGCACTGGAAACACCATATATTTT.

This clone came up once. This CDR3 is CASSFGQGAIVPQHF. The CDR3 bases are TGTGCCAGCAGTTTTGGACAGGGGGCCATTGTGCCCCAGCATTTT. This chain uses TRBV28 with TRBJ1-5; TRBD1 agrees at 11 bases. Germline values: CDR1 MDHEN, CDR2 SYDVKM. CDR3 length equals 15 residues. V lost 3 bases, J lost 9 bases, and 7 bases stayed unmatched.

CDR3 sequence reads: CASASGTGYEQYF. The CDR3 bases are TGCGCCAGCGCGTCCGGCACCGGGTACGAGCAGTACTTC. This chain connects TRBV4-3 to TRBJ2-7; D uncertain. The CDR3 spans 13 residues. The V end was cut by 8 bases, the J end by 4 bases, with 15 bases between. CDR1 and CDR2 (germline): LGHNA, YSLEER.

The V call is TRBV5-1, the J call TRBJ2-3, with 8 bases that match TRBD1. The CDR3 is 18 amino acids. Germline V gives CDR1 SGHRS, CDR2 YFSETQ. J was trimmed by 4 bases and V by 2 bases; bases with no gene match: 15. The CDR3, as DNA: TGCGCCAGCAGCTTCTCTGTGACTGGACAGGGTTCCTCAGATACGCAGTATTTT. It codes for CASSFSVTGQGSSDTQYF.

This clone was recorded a few times. At one end, the junction sequence differs from germline, possibly due to a read error. The rearrangement links TRBV7-7 to TRBJ2-3, with TRBD1 identical over 9 bases. The CDR3 runs 16 residues. Per the germline V gene, CDR1 is SSHAT and CDR2 is FNYEAQ (reference sequence). The CDR3 loop is CASSWTGVSVTDTQYF. DNA of the CDR3: TGTGCTAGCAGCTGGACAGGGGTTTCGGTCACAGATACGCAGTATTTT.

Details on this clone: Its ends do not fully match the called genes, so a read error is possible. This rearrangement joins TRBV7-9 to TRBJ1-1; D is ambiguous. The CDR3 contains 13 residues. Looked up from germline, CDR1 is SEHNR and CDR2 is FQNEAQ (reference sequence). The CDR3 region is CASSFLENPEAFF. CDR3 nucleotides: TGTGCCAGCAGCTTCCTGGAGAACCCTGAAGCTTTCTTT.

Written as DNA, the CDR3 is TGTGCCAGCAGAACCTCTGAGTTTTACGGGGAGCTGTTTTTT. Amino acids: CASRTSEFYGELFF. The genes are TRBV6-6 and TRBJ2-2; D call uncertain. Germline V gives CDR1 MNHNY, CDR2 SVGAGI (reference sequence). The germline V and J ends were trimmed by 6 bases and 7 bases, with 15 bases remaining between them. CDR3 length equals 14 residues.

This chain uses TRBV7-2 with TRBJ2-2, with 7 bases fitting TRBD2. Germline CDR1 and CDR2: SGHTA and FQGNSA. CDR3 size: 19 residues. The V gene end was trimmed by 6 bases and the J gene end by 6 bases; junction bases not matched to a gene: 22. CDR3 nucleotides: TGTGCCAGCAGACAACTTAGCGGGTCCCATGGTTCGTTGTCCGGGGAGCTGTTTTTT. Its protein is CASRQLSGSHGSLSGELFF.

A few counts support this clone. The V gene is TRBV7-2, the J gene TRBJ2-7, with TRBD2 as a possible D gene (5 bases). CDR1 SGHTA and CDR2 FQGNSA come from the germline V gene. This CDR3 is built from 12 residues. V was cut by 5 bases and J by 5 bases, with 10 bases left in between. The CDR3 sequence is CASSRVRDEQYF. CDR3 DNA sequence: TGTGCCAGCAGCAGAGTGAGGGACGAGCAGTACTTC.

This chain joins TRBV13 and TRBJ2-7; 9 positions match TRBD1. The length of the CDR3 is 13 residues. Germline-derived CDR1 and CDR2 are PRHDT and FYEKMQ (reference sequence). V was pared by 5 bases and J by 13 bases, with 12 bases of the junction left unmatched. This CDR3 reads CASSPRPGQGVYF. CDR3 nucleotide sequence: TGTGCCAGCAGCCCCAGACCGGGACAGGGTGTCTACTTC.

The rearrangement links TRBV27 to TRBJ2-1, with 7 bases that match TRBD1. The CDR3 is 14 amino acids. In germline, CDR1 is MNHEY, CDR2 SMNVEV (reference sequence). Germline trimming cut 4 bases from V and 8 bases from J; bases unmatched to any gene: 8. The CDR3 is CASSWRTGGHEQFF. The CDR3 DNA follows: TGTGCCAGCAGTTGGAGGACAGGCGGGCATGAGCAGTTCTTC.

This clone was seen once. This chain joins TRBV20-1 and TRBJ1-1, with D hard to call. Germline CDR1 DFQATT, CDR2 SNEGSKA (reference sequence). This CDR3 comprises 10 residues. The V end was cut by 3 bases, the J end by 4 bases, with 3 bases between. The CDR3 loop is CSASLTEAFF. The CDR3 DNA reads as TGCAGTGCTAGCCTCACTGAAGCTTTCTTT.

The chain recombines TRBV4-3 with TRBJ2-7; possible D gene TRBD2, 5 bases. V was cut by 0 bases and J by 0 bases, with 15 bases left in between. CDR3 length equals 17 residues. From germline, CDR1 is LGHNA and CDR2 YSLEER. CDR3 in DNA: TGCGCCAGCAGCCAAGAGGGCCCCCCGGGGTACTCCTACGAGCAGTACTTC. The encoded protein is CASSQEGPPGYSYEQYF.

The chain has TRBV5-4 and TRBJ2-1; a possible D gene is TRBD1 (6 bases). The V and J ends lost 2 bases and 10 bases respectively, with 16 bases between them. From germline, CDR1 is SGHNT and CDR2 YYREEE (reference sequence). This CDR3 region has 14 residues. The CDR3: CASSFEDSILEQFF. For the CDR3, the DNA is TGTGCCAGCAGCTTTGAGGACAGTATCCTGGAGCAGTTCTTC.

The rearrangement links TRBV11-2 to TRBJ2-3; no clear D gene. The CDR3 loop spans 12 amino acids. V lost 5 bases and J lost 4, with 7 bases in between. Germline values: CDR1 SGHAT, CDR2 FQNNGV. The CDR3 is CASSRESDTQYF. DNA of the CDR3: TGTGCCAGCAGCCGAGAATCAGATACGCAGTATTTT.

In this sample, this clone turned up a few times. The V gene is TRBV14, the J gene TRBJ1-2, with D possibly TRBD1 on 5 matching bases. This CDR3 contains 12 residues. The V end was cut by 4 bases, the J end by 5 bases, with 8 bases between. In germline, CDR1 is SGHDN, CDR2 FVKESK. CDR3 nucleotide sequence: TGTGCCAGCAGCCGACAGCCTTATGGCTACACCTTC. It codes for CASSRQPYGYTF.

This chain uses TRBV14 with TRBJ2-1; D possibly corresponds to TRBD2 (7 bases). Per germline, CDR1 SGHDN and CDR2 FVKESK. This CDR3 has 19 amino acids. V dropped 4 bases and J dropped 2 bases, with 24 bases sitting between them. The DNA for the CDR3 is TGTGCCAGCAGCCCAAGGGGGGGCAGGGTAGGCTTCCCCTACAATGAGCAGTTCTTC. Amino acids: CASSPRGGRVGFPYNEQFF.

The J gene is TRBJ1-1, the V gene TRBV27; 7 bases are a match to TRBD1. CDR1 is MNHEY, CDR2 SMNVEV, per germline (reference sequence). The CDR3 has 13 amino acids. The trim removed 5 bases at V and 5 bases at J, leaving 5 bases unmatched. CDR3 nucleotides: TGTGCCAGCAGTCGACAGGGAAGGACTGAAGCTTTCTTT. This codes for CASSRQGRTEAFF.

This clone was detected once. The chain is built from TRBV7-9 and TRBJ1-1; 8 bases agree with TRBD1. The CDR3 is 16 residues long. CDR1 and CDR2 (germline): SEHNR, FQNEAQ (reference sequence). The trim removed 6 bases at V and 0 bases at J, leaving 9 bases unmatched. The CDR3, as DNA: TGTGCCAGCAGGTCGGGGACAGGACAATTGAACACTGAAGCTTTCTTT. Amino acid sequence: CASRSGTGQLNTEAFF.

This clone was observed a handful of times. The chain recombines TRBV10-3 with TRBJ1-1; maybe TRBD1 (6 bases). The CDR3 sequence is 13 residues long. Germline loops: CDR1 ENHRY, CDR2 SYGVKD. V lost 4 bases to trimming and J lost 1 base, with 7 bases between them. CDR3 sequence reads: CAISGTENTEAFF. CDR3 nucleotide sequence: TGTGCCATCAGTGGGACAGAGAACACTGAAGCTTTCTTT.

This chain joins TRBV4-2 and TRBJ1-2; TRBD1 aligns across 10 bases. The V and J ends lost 3 bases and 2 bases, in that order; junction bases with no gene match: 0. This CDR3 is built from 14 residues. Germline assignment: CDR1 LGHNA and CDR2 YNFKEQ. CDR3 amino acids: CASSQDRGNYGYTF. As DNA, the CDR3 is TGTGCCAGCAGCCAGGACAGGGGGAACTATGGCTACACCTTC.